This TCR beta chain was documented in a study of chemoradiotherapy in HPV16-positive cancers. Study findings and constraints: Candidate HPV-specific clones and E7-related TCR motifs grew in tumor during treatment.

As for this clone: The antigen is unknown.

Measured with immunoSEQ multiplex PCR; TCRdb has only the in-frame clones, and not every one. Seen here are tens of thousands of clones, around 73% observed once, and the top ten hold approximately 2.5%. This sample was taken from a patient who underwent chemoradiotherapy. The TCR comes from a human donor with HPV-associated anogenital cancer.

CDR3 sequence reads: CASSLTTSSYNEQFF. CDR3 sequence (DNA): TGTGCCAGCAGCCTTACTACCTCCTCCTACAATGAGCAGTTCTTC. The chain recombines TRBV9 with TRBJ2-1, with no clear D. The CDR3 runs 15 residues. V was trimmed by 4 bases and J by 0 bases, leaving 11 bases between them. Germline values: CDR1 SGDLS, CDR2 YYNGEE.